Included here is one T cell receptor (beta chain) sequence, with context. What it recognizes is unknown. CDR3 size: 15 residues. From germline, CDR1 is LGHNA and CDR2 YNFKEQ. V trimming: 4 bases; J trimming: 0 bases; junction bases outside the gene matches: 3. These data come from a study of graft-versus-host responses after intestinal transplantation. Study-level background: All of the recipients had induction that used anti-thymocyte globulin, then tacrolimus and steroids for about 3 years.

Method: immunoSEQ multiplex PCR; TCRdb's copy keeps in-frame clones and lacks some. The sample yields about 90,000 clones, more than 85% seen once. Broader study findings: Graft-donor T cell macrochimerism coincided with high graft-versus-host to host-versus-graft clonal ratios in allografts. Levels of circulating GvH clones at their peak were associated with early post-transplant HvG declines.

The receptor was isolated from a human donor who received an intestinal transplant. Sequencing used unstimulated CD8+ T cells sorted from spleen or lymph node cells, obtained before intestinal transplant. The V and J genes are TRBV4-2 and TRBJ1-1, with 9 bases fitting TRBD1. The CDR3 coding sequence is TGTGCCAGCAGCCCCCGGACAGGGGTGAACACTGAAGCTTTCTTT. Its protein is CASSPRTGVNTEAFF.